This T cell receptor (beta chain) comes out of a study of blood T cell repertoires in COVID-19. About the study: Sites across the United States, Italy and Spain contributed samples from acute and convalescent COVID-19. The cDNA or gDNA used as material had been derived from T cells, B-cell-depleted T cells, or PBMCs.

Under the authors' procedure: Scientists estimated how many nucleated cells there were by amplifying reference gene primers. This table comes from immunoSEQ multiplex PCR, and its TCRdb copy is limited to in-frame clones, with some not included. From that table come the V and J calls and clone size; the DNA was used to work out D and trimming. Of about 140,000 clones listed, approximately 87% were seen once; the top ten hold approximately 4%. The source of this sequence is a woman between 40 and 55 years old with acute or convalescent COVID-19. Sequenced material: peripheral blood.

CDR3 sequence reads: CASSQPGQRLEGYTF. Written as DNA, the CDR3 is TGTGCCAGCAGCCAACCGGGACAGCGGCTGGAGGGCTACACCTTC. The chain couples TRBV3-1 (or the pseudogene TRBV3-2) to TRBJ1-2, with 7 bases identical to TRBD1. V lost 2 bases and J lost 8; bases outside the gene matches: 11. Germline V gene lookup returns CDR1 LGHDT and CDR2 YNNKEL (reference sequence). This CDR3 has 15 amino acids.